This record concerns one T cell receptor beta chain sequence. This clone's antigen is unknown. Base qualities are not at hand, and no much larger clone is one base apart. The CDR3 covers 15 residues, taking in both the cysteine and the phenylalanine. Only CDR3 DNA remains: 45 bases, in frame from the first base. According to the germline V gene (reference sequence), CDR1 reads SGHKS and CDR2 reads YYEKEE. Trimming at the junction amounts to 5 bases on V and 1 base on J, and the germline ends lie 12 bases apart. This sample was included in a study of T-cell reconstitution after alpha-beta-depleted transplantation in children (dated by TCRdb to 2015 to 2016). About the study as a whole: Using TCR repertoire profiling, the study quantitatively followed how T-cell immune reconstitution unfolded in children after TCRalphabeta/CD19-depleted allogeneic hematopoietic cell transplantation.

Libraries were built with PCR. The listed sequencing device is Illumina HiSeq 2500. To normalize quantification of the TCRbeta repertoire, the TCR libraries were built with molecular barcoding that relied on unique molecular identifiers. Starting from the raw public reads, TCRdb applied fastp trimming at Q25, assembled clones with MiXCR and retained in-frame beta chains. Here each entry gathers all rows of one CDR3 protein and keeps the most common genes and DNA. The sample table holds around 600,000 distinct CDR3 sequences, of which around 16% were seen once. The ten largest clonotypes hold approximately 1% of the sample.

The sequences come from PBMCs from the stem cell graft donor, collected from the stem cell graft. The rearrangement combines TRBV5-5 with TRBJ2-2, and perhaps TRBD2 as D gene, on 6 matching bases. This clonotype originated in a human donor who donated a stem cell graft to a child with acute myeloid leukemia. CDR3 region: CASSPGDGNTGELFF. In nucleotides, the sequence is TGTGCCAGCAGTCCGGGGGACGGGAACACCGGGGAGCTGTTTTTT. Outside the CDR3, residues come from the reference TRBV5-5 and TRBJ2-2 proteins, so the full variable domain is: DAGVTQSPTHLIKTRGQQVTLRCSPISGHKSVSWYQQVLGQGPQFIFQYYEKEERGRGNFPDRFSARQFPNYSSELNVNALLLGDSALYLCASSPGDGNTGELFFGEGSRLTVL.